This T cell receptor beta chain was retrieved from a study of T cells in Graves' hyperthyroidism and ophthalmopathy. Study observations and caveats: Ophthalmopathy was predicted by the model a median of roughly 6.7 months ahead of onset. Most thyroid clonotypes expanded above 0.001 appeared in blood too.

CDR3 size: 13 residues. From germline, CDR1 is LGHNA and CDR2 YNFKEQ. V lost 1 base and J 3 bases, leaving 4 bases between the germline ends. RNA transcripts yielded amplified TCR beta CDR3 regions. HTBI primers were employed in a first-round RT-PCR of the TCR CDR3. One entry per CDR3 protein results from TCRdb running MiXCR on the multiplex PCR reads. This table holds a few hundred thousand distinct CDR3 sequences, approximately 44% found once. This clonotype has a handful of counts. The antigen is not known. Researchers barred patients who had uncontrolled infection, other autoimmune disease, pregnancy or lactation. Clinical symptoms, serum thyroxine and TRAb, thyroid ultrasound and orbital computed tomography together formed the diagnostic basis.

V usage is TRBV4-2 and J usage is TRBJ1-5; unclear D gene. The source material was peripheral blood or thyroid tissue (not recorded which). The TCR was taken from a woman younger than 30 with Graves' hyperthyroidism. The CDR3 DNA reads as TGTGCCAGCAGCCAAGGAAACAATCAGCCCCAGCATTTT. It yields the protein CASSQGNNQPQHF.